The rows below give T cell receptor beta chains drawn from one sample of a study of T cell responses to AZD1222 COVID-19 vaccine. Sequencing was performed with immunoSEQ multiplex PCR; in TCRdb, only in-frame clones are kept and a portion is missing. The data hold about 170,000 clones, with around 85% observed a single time. The sequences come from peripheral blood, collected 28 days after the second AZD1222 dose. The receptors were gathered from an adult who received the AZD1222 COVID-19 vaccine. The CDR3 runs from the conserved cysteine through the conserved F or W. Fields, in order: CDR3 DNA, CDR3 protein, clone size, D gene, J gene, V gene. The D gene is left open where the match is weak. Clone size is not always given. Where it is, it says once, few, many or a class for expanded clones.

CDR3nt: TGTGCCAGCAGTGAGGGGACAGGGGTGGACACCATATATTTT
CDR3aa: CASSEGTGVDTIYF
abundance: NA
d_gene: TRBD1
j_gene: TRBJ1-3
v_gene: TRBV6-1

CDR3nt: TGTGCCACCAGTGATTTTGGGGGGCCTCCGTATAGCAATCAGCCCCAGCATTTT
CDR3aa: CATSDFGGPPYSNQPQHF
abundance: NA
d_gene: NA
j_gene: TRBJ1-5
v_gene: TRBV24-1

CDR3nt: TGTGCCAGCAGTTACCGGTGGCGGGGGCTTGATACGCAGTATTTT
CDR3aa: CASSYRWRGLDTQYF
abundance: NA
d_gene: NA
j_gene: TRBJ2-3
v_gene: TRBV6-5

CDR3nt: TGTGCCAGCAGCCAAAGGGGGACTAGGCACGAGCAGTACTTC
CDR3aa: CASSQRGTRHEQYF
abundance: NA
d_gene: TRBD2
j_gene: TRBJ2-7
v_gene: TRBV3-1/TRBV3-2

CDR3nt: TGTGCCAGCAGCCCCCCGGGGACAGATCTATATGGCTACACCTTC
CDR3aa: CASSPPGTDLYGYTF
abundance: NA
d_gene: TRBD1
j_gene: TRBJ1-2
v_gene: TRBV9

CDR3nt: TGTGCCAGCAGTCGGGGGACTCCCGGGACCCAGTACTTC
CDR3aa: CASSRGTPGTQYF
abundance: many
d_gene: NA
j_gene: TRBJ2-5
v_gene: TRBV6-5

CDR3nt: TGCGCCAGCACTTTGGGGACATCCGCTTCTGAAGCTTTCTTT
CDR3aa: CASTLGTSASEAFF
abundance: few
d_gene: NA
j_gene: TRBJ1-1
v_gene: TRBV5-1

CDR3nt: TGTGCCAGTAGTCCGACGACAGGGTACTCTTATCAGCCCCAGCATTTT
CDR3aa: CASSPTTGYSYQPQHF
abundance: once
d_gene: TRBD1
j_gene: TRBJ1-5
v_gene: TRBV19

CDR3nt: TGTGCCAGCAGCTCCGGGGGAGGGGCCAACGAGCAGTACTTC
CDR3aa: CASSSGGGANEQYF
abundance: NA
d_gene: TRBD2
j_gene: TRBJ2-7
v_gene: TRBV7-9

CDR3nt: TGCAGTGCTAGGGACCGCTATGGCTACACCTTC
CDR3aa: CSARDRYGYTF
abundance: once
d_gene: NA
j_gene: TRBJ1-2
v_gene: TRBV20-1

CDR3nt: TGCGCCAGCAGCTTGACTGTCAGCTCCTACGAGCAGTACTTC
CDR3aa: CASSLTVSSYEQYF
abundance: NA
d_gene: NA
j_gene: TRBJ2-7
v_gene: TRBV5-1

CDR3nt: TGTGCCAGCAGCTTGGGGGGGGGACTTTACAATGAGCAGTTCTTC
CDR3aa: CASSLGGGLYNEQFF
abundance: NA
d_gene: TRBD2
j_gene: TRBJ2-1
v_gene: TRBV5-4

CDR3nt: TGTGCCAGCAGCCGGGGGTCCTACGAGCAGTACTTC
CDR3aa: CASSRGSYEQYF
abundance: NA
d_gene: NA
j_gene: TRBJ2-7
v_gene: TRBV3-1/TRBV3-2

CDR3nt: TGTGCCAGCAGCTTGGAGCCTGGTAATTCACCCCTCCACTTT
CDR3aa: CASSLEPGNSPLHF
abundance: NA
d_gene: NA
j_gene: TRBJ1-6
v_gene: TRBV5-6

CDR3nt: TGCAGTGCTACTGACAGGACCCTCTACGAGCAGTACTTC
CDR3aa: CSATDRTLYEQYF
abundance: NA
d_gene: NA
j_gene: TRBJ2-7
v_gene: TRBV20-1

CDR3nt: TGTGCCAGTAGCAAGGGACGGGACCTTAAAAATCAGCCCCAGCATTTT
CDR3aa: CASSKGRDLKNQPQHF
abundance: NA
d_gene: NA
j_gene: TRBJ1-5
v_gene: TRBV19

CDR3nt: TGTGCCAGCAGCTTAGAGGTGAGACACGAGATCGGTCAGCCCCAGCATTTT
CDR3aa: CASSLEVRHEIGQPQHF
abundance: NA
d_gene: NA
j_gene: TRBJ1-5
v_gene: TRBV7-9

CDR3nt: TGCGCCAGCAGTGGGCACACCGTTTTTTCCTACGAGCAGTACTTC
CDR3aa: CASSGHTVFSYEQYF
abundance: NA
d_gene: NA
j_gene: TRBJ2-7
v_gene: TRBV10-2

CDR3nt: TGCACCCTGACCCCCGAGGGGGCTAATGGCTACACCTTC
CDR3aa: CTLTPEGANGYTF
abundance: NA
d_gene: TRBD1
j_gene: TRBJ1-2
v_gene: TRBV29-1

CDR3nt: TGTGCCAGCAGTTACGGAGGGGGGATCGGGGAGCTGTTTTTT
CDR3aa: CASSYGGGIGELFF
abundance: NA
d_gene: NA
j_gene: TRBJ2-2
v_gene: TRBV6-5

CDR3nt: TGTGCCAGCTCACCACCGCTGGGGGGGGGTTCGGACGAGCAGTACTTC
CDR3aa: CASSPPLGGGSDEQYF
abundance: NA
d_gene: TRBD2
j_gene: TRBJ2-7
v_gene: TRBV18

CDR3nt: TGTGCCAGCAGCCCGCGGGGGGGCCGGGGGGAGACCCAGTACTTC
CDR3aa: CASSPRGGRGETQYF
abundance: NA
d_gene: TRBD2
j_gene: TRBJ2-5
v_gene: TRBV11-2

CDR3nt: TGTGCCAGCAGTTGGGGGCCCGAAGAGACCCAGTACTTC
CDR3aa: CASSWGPEETQYF
abundance: NA
d_gene: NA
j_gene: TRBJ2-5
v_gene: TRBV6-2/TRBV6-3

CDR3nt: TGTGCCAGCAGCCGCCGCGGGGAGGGTTACACTGAAGCTTTCTTT
CDR3aa: CASSRRGEGYTEAFF
abundance: NA
d_gene: NA
j_gene: TRBJ1-1
v_gene: TRBV7-8

CDR3nt: TGTGCCACCAGTGACCCCCTAGTTAACGAGCAGTACTTC
CDR3aa: CATSDPLVNEQYF
abundance: once
d_gene: NA
j_gene: TRBJ2-7
v_gene: TRBV24-1

CDR3nt: TGTGCCTGGAGGGCTAAAGGACAGGGCTCCTTGGGGCAGTACTTC
CDR3aa: CAWRAKGQGSLGQYF
abundance: NA
d_gene: TRBD1
j_gene: TRBJ2-7
v_gene: TRBV30

CDR3nt: TGTGCCAGCAGTTACTCACGTGAGCAGTTCTTC
CDR3aa: CASSYSREQFF
abundance: NA
d_gene: NA
j_gene: TRBJ2-1
v_gene: TRBV6-5

CDR3nt: TGTGCCAGCTCGGTGCGCGGGGGCGACGGGGCCAACGTCCTGACTTTC
CDR3aa: CASSVRGGDGANVLTF
abundance: NA
d_gene: NA
j_gene: TRBJ2-6
v_gene: TRBV18

CDR3nt: TGTGCCTGGGTGGACACCTACAAGGGAGAGACCCAGTACTTC
CDR3aa: CAWVDTYKGETQYF
abundance: NA
d_gene: NA
j_gene: TRBJ2-5
v_gene: TRBV30